Here is one T cell receptor beta chain with its context. The record originates from a study of blood T cell repertoires in COVID-19. V trimming: 3 bases; J trimming: 5 bases; junction bases outside the gene matches: 9. The CDR3 contains 15 residues. The germline gives CDR1 SGHKS, CDR2 YYEKEE (reference sequence). Recovered Cohort 3 donors showed two negative PCRs, clearance, or symptom resolution. The repertoire was sequenced with immunoSEQ multiplex PCR; TCRdb's copy has only in-frame clones and lacks some. The sample holds 200,000 to 250,000 clones, around 89% seen once. Sequencing was carried out using PBMCs or T cells enriched from blood (not recorded which). The source is a woman aged 30 to 39 who had recovered from COVID-19. The chain has TRBV5-5 and TRBJ1-1, with TRBD1 matching 8 bases. Here the CDR3 DNA reads TGTGCCAGCAGCTCCACCGGACAGGGAGGGACTGAAGCTTTCTTT. Protein sequence: CASSSTGQGGTEAFF.